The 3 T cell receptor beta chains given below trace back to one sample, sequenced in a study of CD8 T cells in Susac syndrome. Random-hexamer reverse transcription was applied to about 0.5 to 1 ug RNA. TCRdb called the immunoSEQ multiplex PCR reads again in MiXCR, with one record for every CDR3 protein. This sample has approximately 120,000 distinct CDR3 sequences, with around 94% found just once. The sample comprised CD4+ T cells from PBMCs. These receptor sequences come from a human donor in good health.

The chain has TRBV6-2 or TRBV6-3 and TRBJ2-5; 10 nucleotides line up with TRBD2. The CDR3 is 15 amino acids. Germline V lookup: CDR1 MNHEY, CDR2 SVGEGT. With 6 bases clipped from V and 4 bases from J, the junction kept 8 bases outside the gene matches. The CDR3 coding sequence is TGTGCCAGCAGATACAACAGCGGGAGGGGAGAGACCCAGTACTTC. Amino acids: CASRYNSGRGETQYF.

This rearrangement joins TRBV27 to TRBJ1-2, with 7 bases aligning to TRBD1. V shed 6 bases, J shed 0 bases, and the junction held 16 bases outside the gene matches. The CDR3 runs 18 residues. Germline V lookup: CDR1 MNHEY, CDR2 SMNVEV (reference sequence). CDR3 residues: CASRVRTGHRRSNYGYTF. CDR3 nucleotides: TGTGCCAGCAGAGTTAGGACAGGCCACAGGCGATCTAACTATGGCTACACCTTC.

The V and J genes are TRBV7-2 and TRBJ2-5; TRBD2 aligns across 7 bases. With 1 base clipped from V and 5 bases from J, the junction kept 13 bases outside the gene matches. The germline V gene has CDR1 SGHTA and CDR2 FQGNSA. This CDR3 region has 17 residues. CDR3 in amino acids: CASSLVGGGGPAETQYF. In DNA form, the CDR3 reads TGTGCCAGCAGCTTAGTTGGGGGGGGAGGGCCAGCCGAGACCCAGTACTTC.